This TCR beta chain was observed in a study of cytomegalovirus exposure and HLA in healthy donors. The overall study: Among about 179 million T cells, an earlier analysis found roughly 120 million unique TCR beta sequences. Study results and limitations: DRB1 showed the most TCR associations and HLA-C the fewest in a later analysis, as rates varied by HLA locus.

Turning to this clone: Its target is not known.

Primers included in the PCR were 60 Vbeta and 13 Jbeta primers. Some clones are missing from TCRdb's copy, which holds only in-frame ones; the method was immunoSEQ multiplex PCR. The data show some 190,000 clones, with roughly 80% seen just once and 1.5% to 2% held by the top ten. Germline lookup yields CDR1 MNHEY and CDR2 SMNVEV (reference sequence). Trimming removed 5 bases from V and 5 bases from J; junction bases left unmatched: 12. The CDR3 is 15 residues long. Input material: PBMCs. This receptor was obtained from a woman between 45 and 60 years old in good health and CMV-seronegative. This chain uses TRBV27 with TRBJ2-7; 7 bases line up with TRBD2. In nucleotides, the CDR3 is TGTGCCAGCAGTAATTACCAAGTGGGAGGGGACGAGCAGTACTTC. The encoded protein is CASSNYQVGGDEQYF.